These 9 T cell receptor beta chains came from one sample sequenced in a study of T cells in Graves' hyperthyroidism and ophthalmopathy. Using RNA transcripts as the source, TCR beta CDR3 regions were amplified. Initially, a first-round RT-PCR of the TCR CDR3 employed the HTBI primer set. TCRdb used MiXCR to reprocess the multiplex PCR reads, holding one entry per CDR3 protein. The data show more than 35,000 distinct CDR3 sequences, approximately 49% seen once. The sample was peripheral blood or thyroid tissue (not recorded which). The receptors derive from a woman aged 50 to 65 with Graves' hyperthyroidism.

The chain has TRBV28 and TRBJ2-3; possible D gene TRBD1, 7 bases. CDR1 is MDHEN and CDR2 is SYDVKM in the germline V gene. The CDR3 length is 15 residues. Trimming took 7 bases from V and 6 from J, leaving 20 bases between them. CDR3 protein: CASKRQGLRADTQYF. The CDR3 DNA follows: TGTGCCAGCAAGAGACAGGGACTTCGGGCGGATACGCAGTATTTT.

This clonotype has at least ten counts. V and J are TRBV6-1 and TRBJ1-1; no reliable D call. The germline V gene encodes CDR1 MNHNS and CDR2 SASEGT. Trimming took off 5 bases at V and 2 bases at J, with 15 bases between the two ends. The CDR3 length is 15 residues. CDR3 coding DNA: TGTGCCAGCAGTTTTCGACCGGGTGGTAACACTGAAGCTTTCTTT. Translation gives CASSFRPGGNTEAFF.

With regard to this clonotype: At one end the junction does not follow the germline gene, possibly because of a read error. J is TRBJ1-1 and V is TRBV11-2; D is unclear. This CDR3 has 14 amino acids. Germline V gives CDR1 SGHAT, CDR2 FQNNGV. CDR3 sequence: CAGSQDTPYTEAFF. In nucleotides, the CDR3 is TGCGCCGGCAGCCAAGATACCCCATACACTGAAGCTTTCTTT.

This clonotype came up many times. The chain employs TRBV6-1 and TRBJ1-2, with 7 bases aligning to TRBD1. The junction had 14 bases not matched to a gene; V was cut back by 2 bases and J by 5 bases. Per the germline V gene, CDR1 is MNHNS and CDR2 is SASEGT. The CDR3 covers 17 residues. The CDR3 loop reads CASSESGTEAPGYGYTF. CDR3 bases: TGTGCCAGCAGTGAAAGTGGGACAGAAGCCCCAGGGTATGGCTACACCTTC.

The rearrangement joins TRBV2 to TRBJ2-5; possible D gene TRBD1, 6 bases. From germline, CDR1 is SNHLY and CDR2 FYNNEI. The CDR3 covers 14 residues. V dropped 6 bases and J dropped 1 base, with 12 bases sitting between them. CDR3 in DNA: TGTGCCAGCAGACCCGGGACATTCCAAGAGACCCAGTACTTC. Translation: CASRPGTFQETQYF.

This clonotype occurred many times. This sequence joins TRBV7-8 and TRBJ2-7, with 9 positions matching TRBD1. The ends lost 6 bases at V and 2 bases at J; junction bases unmatched: 5. Germline CDR1 and CDR2: SGHVS and FQNEAQ. CDR3 length: 14 amino acids. CDR3 protein: CASSPRDRAYEQYF. The CDR3 DNA is TGTGCCAGCAGTCCCCGGGACAGGGCCTACGAGCAGTACTTC.

This clonotype was counted many times. The chain recombines TRBV27 with TRBJ2-7, with TRBD2 identical over 13 bases. The ends lost 5 bases at V and 3 bases at J; junction bases unmatched: 4. Germline CDR1 and CDR2: MNHEY and SMNVEV (reference sequence). The CDR3 totals 15 residues. The CDR3 loop is CASSPGLAGVYEQYF. Written as DNA, the CDR3 is TGTGCCAGCAGTCCCGGACTAGCGGGAGTCTACGAGCAGTACTTC.

The chain carries TRBV6-5 and TRBJ1-5; 7 bases align to TRBD1. Looked up from germline, CDR1 is MNHEY and CDR2 is SVGAGI. J gave up 6 bases and V 6 bases, and 8 bases lay outside the gene matches. This CDR3 contains 14 residues. This CDR3 reads CASRLTGDGQPQHF. In nucleotides, the CDR3 is TGTGCCAGCAGGCTTACAGGGGACGGTCAGCCCCAGCATTTT.

Ten or more counts support this clonotype. The V gene is TRBV5-1, the J gene TRBJ1-2; D is undetermined. Per the germline V gene, CDR1 is SGHRS and CDR2 is YFSETQ. V lost 4 bases and J 3 bases, leaving 19 bases between the germline ends. CDR3 length equals 16 residues. For the CDR3, the DNA is TGCGCCAGCAGCGCCCCCGGAGGGTCCGGTTACTATGGCTACACCTTC. Residues: CASSAPGGSGYYGYTF.